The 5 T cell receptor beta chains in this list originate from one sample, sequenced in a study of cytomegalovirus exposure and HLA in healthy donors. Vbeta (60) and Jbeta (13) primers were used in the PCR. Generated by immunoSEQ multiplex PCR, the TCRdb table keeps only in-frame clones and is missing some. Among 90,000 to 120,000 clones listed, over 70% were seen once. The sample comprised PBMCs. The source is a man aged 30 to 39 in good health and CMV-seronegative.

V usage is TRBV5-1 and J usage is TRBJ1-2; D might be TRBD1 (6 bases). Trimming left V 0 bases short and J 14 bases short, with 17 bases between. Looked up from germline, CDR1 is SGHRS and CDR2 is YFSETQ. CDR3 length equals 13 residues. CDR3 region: CASSLDMGAGWTF. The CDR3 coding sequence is TGCGCCAGCAGCTTGGATATGGGGGCGGGCTGGACCTTC.

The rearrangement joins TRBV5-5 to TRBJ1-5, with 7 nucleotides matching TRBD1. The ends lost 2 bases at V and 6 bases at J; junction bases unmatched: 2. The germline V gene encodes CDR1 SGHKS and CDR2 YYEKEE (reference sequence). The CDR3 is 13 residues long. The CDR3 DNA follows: TGTGCCAGCAGCTTTGGGACAGCTCAGCCCCAGCATTTT. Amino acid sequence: CASSFGTAQPQHF.

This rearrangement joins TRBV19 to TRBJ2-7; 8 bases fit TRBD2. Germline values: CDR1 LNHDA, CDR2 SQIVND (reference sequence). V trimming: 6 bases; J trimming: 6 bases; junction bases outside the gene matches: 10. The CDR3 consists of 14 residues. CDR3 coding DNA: TGTGCCAGTAGCATGGGGCGGGGGGTGTCCGAGCAGTACTTC. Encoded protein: CASSMGRGVSEQYF.

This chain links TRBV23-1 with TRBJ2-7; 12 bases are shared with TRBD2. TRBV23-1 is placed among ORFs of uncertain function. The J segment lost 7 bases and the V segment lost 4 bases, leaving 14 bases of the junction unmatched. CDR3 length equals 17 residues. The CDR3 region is CASSPRTSGEGRGEQYF. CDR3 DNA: TGCGCCAGCAGTCCAAGGACTAGCGGGGAGGGCCGGGGGGAGCAGTACTTC.

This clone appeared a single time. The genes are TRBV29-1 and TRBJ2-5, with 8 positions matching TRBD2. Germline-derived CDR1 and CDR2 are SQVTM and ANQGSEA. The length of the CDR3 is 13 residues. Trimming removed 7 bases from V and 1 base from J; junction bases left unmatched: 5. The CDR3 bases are TGCAGCGACCTTAGCGGGGCCCAAGAGACCCAGTACTTC. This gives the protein CSDLSGAQETQYF.